The entry that follows covers one T cell receptor (beta chain) sequence. The sample comes from a study of blood T cell repertoires in COVID-19. Study-wide background: Samples representing acute and convalescent COVID-19 were sourced from the United States, Italy and Spain. PBMCs, B-cell-depleted T cells, or T cells were the source of the cDNA or gDNA that made up the material.

The CDR3 loop spans 15 amino acids. Germline assignment: CDR1 MNHEY and CDR2 SVGAGI. With 8 bases removed from V and 5 bases from J, the gap between germline ends came to 21 bases. Original data processing: Quantification of nucleated cells was approximated via reference gene primer amplification. TCRdb keeps only in-frame clones here, not all; method: immunoSEQ multiplex PCR. V and J calls and clone size are given by that table; D and trimming were obtained from the DNA. The table lists 450,000 to 500,000 clones, approximately 85% of them singletons. The chain uses TRBV6-5 and TRBJ2-5; D is possibly TRBD2 (6 bases). Input material: peripheral blood. This TCR was sampled from a human donor in a cohort sampled during active COVID-19. CDR3 DNA: TGTGCCAGCCGGAGGGCGCTTCCCCCCCTGGAGACCCAGTACTTC. It encodes CASRRALPPLETQYF.